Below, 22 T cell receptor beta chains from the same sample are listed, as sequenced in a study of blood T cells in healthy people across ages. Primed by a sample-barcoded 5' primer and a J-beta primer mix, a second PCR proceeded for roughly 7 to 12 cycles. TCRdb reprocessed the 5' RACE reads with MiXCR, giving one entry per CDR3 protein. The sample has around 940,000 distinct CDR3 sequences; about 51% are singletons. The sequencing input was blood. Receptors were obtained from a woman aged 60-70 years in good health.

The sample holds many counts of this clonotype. Written as DNA, the CDR3 is TGCAGTGGACAGACTAGCGGGCTTTACAATGAGCAGTTCTTC. Protein: CSGQTSGLYNEQFF. V is TRBV20-1 and J is TRBJ2-1, with 10 positions matching TRBD2. Trimming removed 7 bases from V and 4 bases from J; junction bases left unmatched: 7. The germline CDR1 and CDR2 sequences are DFQATT and SNEGSKA (reference sequence). The CDR3 loop spans 14 amino acids.

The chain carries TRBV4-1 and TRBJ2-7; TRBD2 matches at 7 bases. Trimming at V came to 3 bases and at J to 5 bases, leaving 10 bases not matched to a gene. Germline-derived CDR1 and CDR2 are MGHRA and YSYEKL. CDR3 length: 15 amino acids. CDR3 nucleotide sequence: TGCGCCAGCAGCCACCACAGGACTAGTCTCGACGAGCAGTACTTC. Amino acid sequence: CASSHHRTSLDEQYF.

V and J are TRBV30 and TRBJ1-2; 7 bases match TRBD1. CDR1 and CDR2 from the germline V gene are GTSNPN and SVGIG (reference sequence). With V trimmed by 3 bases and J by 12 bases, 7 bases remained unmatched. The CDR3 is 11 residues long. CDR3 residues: CAWSRGNGHTF. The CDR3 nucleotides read TGTGCCTGGAGCAGGGGGAATGGGCACACCTTC.

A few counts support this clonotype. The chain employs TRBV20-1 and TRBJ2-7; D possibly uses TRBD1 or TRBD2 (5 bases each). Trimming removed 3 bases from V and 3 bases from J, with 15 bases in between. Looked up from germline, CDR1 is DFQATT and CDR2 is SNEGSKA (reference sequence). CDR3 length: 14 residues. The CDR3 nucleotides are TGCAGTGCTAGGAACAGCCGGGGCCACTACGAGCAGTACTTC. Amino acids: CSARNSRGHYEQYF.

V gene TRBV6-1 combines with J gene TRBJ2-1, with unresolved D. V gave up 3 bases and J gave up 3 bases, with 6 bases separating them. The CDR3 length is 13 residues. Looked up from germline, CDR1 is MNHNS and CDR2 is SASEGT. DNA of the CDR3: TGTGCCAGCAGTGAGGGGTTCTACAATGAGCAGTTCTTC. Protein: CASSEGFYNEQFF.

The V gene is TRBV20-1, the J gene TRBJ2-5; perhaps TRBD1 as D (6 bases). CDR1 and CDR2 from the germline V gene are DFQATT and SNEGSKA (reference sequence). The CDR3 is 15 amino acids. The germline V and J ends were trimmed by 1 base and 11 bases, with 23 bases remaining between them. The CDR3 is CSARALRGRVGEQYF. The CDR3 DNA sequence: TGCAGTGCTAGAGCCCTCAGGGGTCGAGTGGGGGAGCAGTACTTC.

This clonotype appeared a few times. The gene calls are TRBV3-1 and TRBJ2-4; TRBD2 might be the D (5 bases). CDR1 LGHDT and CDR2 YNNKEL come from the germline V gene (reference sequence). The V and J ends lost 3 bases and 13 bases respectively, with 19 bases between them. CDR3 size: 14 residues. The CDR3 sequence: CASSQPSQSREQYF. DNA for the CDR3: TGTGCCAGCAGCCAGCCGTCTCAATCAAGGGAGCAGTACTTC.

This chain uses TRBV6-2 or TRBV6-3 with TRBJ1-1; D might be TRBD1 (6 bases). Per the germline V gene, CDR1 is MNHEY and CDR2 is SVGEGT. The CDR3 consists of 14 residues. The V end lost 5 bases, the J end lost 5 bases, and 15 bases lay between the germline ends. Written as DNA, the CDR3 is TGTGCCAGCAGTCCGCTAGGGGGGCGGACTGAAGCTTTCTTT. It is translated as CASSPLGGRTEAFF.

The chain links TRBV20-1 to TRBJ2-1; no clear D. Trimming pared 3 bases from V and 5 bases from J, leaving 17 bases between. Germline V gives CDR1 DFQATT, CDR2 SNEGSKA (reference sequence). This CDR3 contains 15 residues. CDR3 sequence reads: CSASVAGRKNNEQFF. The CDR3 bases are TGCAGTGCTAGTGTGGCAGGACGGAAAAACAATGAGCAGTTCTTC.

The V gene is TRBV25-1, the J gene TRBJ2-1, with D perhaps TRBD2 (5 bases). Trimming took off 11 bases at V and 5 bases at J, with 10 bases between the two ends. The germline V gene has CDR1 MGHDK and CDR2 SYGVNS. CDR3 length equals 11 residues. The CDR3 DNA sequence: TGTGCCTCTGAGGGAGACAATGAGCAGTTCTTC. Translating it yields CASEGDNEQFF.

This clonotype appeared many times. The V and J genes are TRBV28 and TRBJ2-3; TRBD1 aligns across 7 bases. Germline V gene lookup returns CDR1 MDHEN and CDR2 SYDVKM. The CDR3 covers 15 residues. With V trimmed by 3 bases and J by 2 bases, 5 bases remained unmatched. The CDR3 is CASSLGQGVTDTQYF. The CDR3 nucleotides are TGTGCCAGCAGTTTGGGGCAGGGGGTCACAGATACGCAGTATTTT.

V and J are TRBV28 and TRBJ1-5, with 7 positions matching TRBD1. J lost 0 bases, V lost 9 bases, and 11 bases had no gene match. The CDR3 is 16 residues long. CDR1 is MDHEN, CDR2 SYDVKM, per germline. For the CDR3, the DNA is TGTGCCAGTCAGACAGGGACGGGGATTAGCAATCAGCCCCAGCATTTT. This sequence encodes CASQTGTGISNQPQHF.

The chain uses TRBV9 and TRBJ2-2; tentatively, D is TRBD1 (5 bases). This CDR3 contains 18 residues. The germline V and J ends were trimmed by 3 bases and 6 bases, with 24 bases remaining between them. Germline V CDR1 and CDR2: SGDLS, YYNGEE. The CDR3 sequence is CASSAPYQGLLGAGELFF. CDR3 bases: TGTGCCAGCAGCGCTCCCTACCAGGGTCTACTGGGCGCCGGGGAGCTGTTTTTT. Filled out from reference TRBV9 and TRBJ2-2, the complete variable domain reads DSGVTQTPKHLITATGQRVTLRCSPRSGDLSVYWYQQSLDQGLQFLIQYYNGEERAKGNILERFSAQQFPDLHSELNLSSLELGDSALYFCASSAPYQGLLGAGELFFGEGSRLTVL.

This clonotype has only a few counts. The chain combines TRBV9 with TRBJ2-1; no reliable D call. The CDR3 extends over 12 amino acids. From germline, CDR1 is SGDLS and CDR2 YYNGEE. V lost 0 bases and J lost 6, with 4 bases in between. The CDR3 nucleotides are TGTGCCAGCAGCGTAGATGCCAATGAGCAGTTCTTC. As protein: CASSVDANEQFF.

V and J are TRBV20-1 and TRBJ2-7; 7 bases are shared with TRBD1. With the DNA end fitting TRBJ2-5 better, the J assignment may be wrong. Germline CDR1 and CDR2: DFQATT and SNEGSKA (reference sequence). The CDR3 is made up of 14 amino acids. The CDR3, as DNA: TGCAGTGCTACAAGAAATCAGGGGGTGGAGACCCAGTACTTC. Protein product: CSATRNQGVETQYF.

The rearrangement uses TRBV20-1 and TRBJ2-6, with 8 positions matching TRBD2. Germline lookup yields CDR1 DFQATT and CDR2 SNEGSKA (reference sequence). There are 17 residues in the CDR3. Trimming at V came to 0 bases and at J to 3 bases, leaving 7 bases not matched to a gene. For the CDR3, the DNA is TGCAGTGCTAGAGATATGAGCGGGAGTGGTGGGGCCAACGTCCTGACTTTC. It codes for CSARDMSGSGGANVLTF.

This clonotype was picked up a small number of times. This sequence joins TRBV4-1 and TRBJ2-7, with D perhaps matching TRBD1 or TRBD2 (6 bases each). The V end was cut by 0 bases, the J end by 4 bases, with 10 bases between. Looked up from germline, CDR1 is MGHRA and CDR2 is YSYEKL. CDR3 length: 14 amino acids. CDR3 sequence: CASSQDQGGYEQYF. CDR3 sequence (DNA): TGCGCCAGCAGCCAAGATCAAGGGGGGTACGAGCAGTACTTC.

CDR3 region: CASIPFAQGAASSYNEQFF. CDR3 bases: TGTGCCAGCATCCCCTTCGCTCAGGGGGCGGCTTCCTCCTACAATGAGCAGTTCTTC. The genes are TRBV6-1 and TRBJ2-1; 8 positions match TRBD1. Germline loops: CDR1 MNHNS, CDR2 SASEGT. This CDR3 is 19 amino acids long. Trimming took 7 bases from V and 0 from J; bases not matched to a gene: 17.

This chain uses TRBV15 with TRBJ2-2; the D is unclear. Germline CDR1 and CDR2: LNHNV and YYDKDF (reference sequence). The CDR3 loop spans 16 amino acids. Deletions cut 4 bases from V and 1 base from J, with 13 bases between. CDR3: CATSNLLAVNTGELFF. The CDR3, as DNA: TGTGCCACCAGCAATCTTCTCGCGGTGAACACCGGGGAGCTGTTTTTT.

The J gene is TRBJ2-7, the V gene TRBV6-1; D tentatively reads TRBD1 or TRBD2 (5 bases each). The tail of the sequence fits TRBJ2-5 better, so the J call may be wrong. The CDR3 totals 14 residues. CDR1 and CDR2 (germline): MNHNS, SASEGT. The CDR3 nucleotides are TGTGCCAGCAGTTCCTCACTATGGGGGGAGACCCAGTACTTC. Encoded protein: CASSSSLWGETQYF.

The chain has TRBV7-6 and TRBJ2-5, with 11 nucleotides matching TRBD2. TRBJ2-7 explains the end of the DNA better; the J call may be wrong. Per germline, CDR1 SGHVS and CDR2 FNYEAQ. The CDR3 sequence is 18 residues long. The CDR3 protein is CASSLAWSPGLAEYEQYF. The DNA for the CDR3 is TGTGCCAGCAGCTTAGCCTGGTCACCGGGACTAGCGGAGTACGAGCAGTACTTC.

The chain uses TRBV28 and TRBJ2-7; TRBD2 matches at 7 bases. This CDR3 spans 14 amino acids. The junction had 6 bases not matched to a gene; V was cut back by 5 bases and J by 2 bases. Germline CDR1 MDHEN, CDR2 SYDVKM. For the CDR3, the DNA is TGTGCCAGCAGTAGGCGGGGGAGGACCTACGAGCAGTACTTC. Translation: CASSRRGRTYEQYF. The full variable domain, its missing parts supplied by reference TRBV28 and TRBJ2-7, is DVKVTQSSRYLVKRTGEKVFLECVQDMDHENMFWYRQDPGLGLRLIYFSYDVKMKEKGDIPEGYSVSREKKERFSLILESASTNQTSMYLCASSRRGRTYEQYFGPGTRLTVT.